Shown below are 29 T cell receptor beta chains from a single sample sequenced in a study of blood T cells in healthy people across ages. Alongside a J-beta primer mix, a sample-barcoded 5' primer served in a second PCR lasting about 7 to 12 cycles. Each CDR3 protein is one row after TCRdb ran MiXCR on the 5' RACE reads. Of hundreds of thousands of distinct CDR3 sequences listed, 27% are singletons. These records were also assigned to another study, of T cells of mothers and their children.

The sequencing sample was made of blood. Receptors originate from a boy aged 2 to 9 in good health.

V is TRBV4-1 and J is TRBJ1-1, with 8 nucleotides matching TRBD1. Trimming cost V 3 bases and J 3 bases; bases outside gene matches: 9. This CDR3 has 16 residues. Germline CDR1 is MGHRA and CDR2 is YSYEKL. CDR3 loop: CASSQRHRTGHTEAFF. The CDR3 region has the DNA TGCGCCAGCAGCCAGAGGCATCGGACAGGGCACACTGAAGCTTTCTTT.

The chain uses TRBV3-1 and TRBJ2-3; D is undetermined. Per the germline V gene, CDR1 is LGHDT and CDR2 is YNNKEL (reference sequence). The CDR3 runs 12 residues. V lost 1 base to trimming and J lost 5 bases, with 4 bases between them. CDR3 sequence (DNA): TGTGCCAGCAGCCAAGTGCGAGATACGCAGTATTTT. This gives the protein CASSQVRDTQYF.

This clonotype was seen a few times. V gene TRBV11-2 combines with J gene TRBJ2-5; the match to TRBD2 covers 7 bases. The length of the CDR3 is 15 residues. The germline gives CDR1 SGHAT, CDR2 FQNNGV. V lost 1 base and J lost 3; bases outside the gene matches: 5. The CDR3 protein is CASSLAGRLEETQYF. The CDR3 DNA sequence: TGTGCCAGCAGCTTAGCCGGGAGGCTGGAAGAGACCCAGTACTTC.

J is TRBJ2-5 and V is TRBV20-1; 7 bases are shared with TRBD2. There are 14 residues in the CDR3. CDR1 DFQATT and CDR2 SNEGSKA come from the germline V gene (reference sequence). The trim removed 4 bases at V and 4 bases at J, leaving 9 bases unmatched. Here the CDR3 reads CSATPAGELETQYF. The CDR3 DNA follows: TGCAGTGCTACCCCTGCGGGGGAATTAGAGACCCAGTACTTC.

Only one count was recorded for this clonotype. V and J are TRBV27 and TRBJ2-5; maybe TRBD1 (6 bases). This CDR3 has 16 amino acids. The germline V gene encodes CDR1 MNHEY and CDR2 SMNVEV (reference sequence). The V gene lost 0 bases and the J gene lost 5 bases, with 16 bases spanning the gap. The CDR3, as DNA: TGTGCCAGCAGTTTATCGGGACACGAAAGGTCGGAGACCCAGTACTTC. Its translation is CASSLSGHERSETQYF.

The gene calls are TRBV20-1 and TRBJ2-1; TRBD2 aligns across 15 bases. The CDR3 length is 19 residues. Trimming cost V 6 bases and J 0 bases; bases outside gene matches: 12. CDR1 and CDR2 from the germline V gene are DFQATT and SNEGSKA (reference sequence). CDR3 nucleotides: TGCAGTGCCCCCCCCTCGGGACTAGCGGGGGGTTTCTCCTACAATGAGCAGTTCTTC. Translated: CSAPPSGLAGGFSYNEQFF.

This clonotype has just a few counts. The J gene is TRBJ2-1, the V gene TRBV29-1; 14 bases line up with TRBD2. The closer fit of TRBJ2-7 to the DNA end suggests the J call may be wrong. The CDR3 is 14 amino acids. Germline CDR1 SQVTM, CDR2 ANQGSEA. The chain's CDR3 is CSVTGLAGVHEQYF. CDR3 coding DNA: TGCAGCGTTACGGGACTAGCGGGAGTCCACGAGCAGTACTTC.

This clonotype was seen only a few times. The chain joins TRBV6-5 to TRBJ2-3, with 11 bases that match TRBD2. J lost 4 bases, V lost 4 bases, and 19 bases had no gene match. Per the germline V gene, CDR1 is MNHEY and CDR2 is SVGAGI. The CDR3 is made up of 20 amino acids. The CDR3 loop reads CASSFSGRAERTRRPDTQYF. Written as DNA, the CDR3 is TGTGCCAGCAGTTTTAGCGGGAGGGCCGAGAGAACAAGGCGGCCAGATACGCAGTATTTT.

A few counts support this clonotype. This chain connects TRBV11-2 to TRBJ1-1, with TRBD1 matching 7 bases. Germline CDR1 is SGHAT and CDR2 is FQNNGV. With V trimmed by 0 bases and J by 0 bases, 4 bases remained unmatched. This CDR3 region has 16 residues. CDR3 loop: CASSLEEGAMNTEAFF. The CDR3, as DNA: TGTGCCAGCAGCTTAGAGGAGGGGGCAATGAACACTGAAGCTTTCTTT.

The chain recombines TRBV12-5 with TRBJ1-2; TRBD1 is a possible D gene (6 bases). Trimming shortened V by 3 bases and J by 4 bases, and 12 bases separated the two germline ends. The CDR3 totals 14 residues. Germline V gene lookup returns CDR1 LGHNT and CDR2 FRNRAP. The CDR3, as DNA: TGTGCTAGTGGTTTCGACAGGCCCCCCTATGGCTACACCTTC. It encodes CASGFDRPPYGYTF.

This clonotype turned up a few times. The gene calls are TRBV3-1 and TRBJ2-1; possibly TRBD2 for D (7 bases). The CDR3 has 18 residues. Germline-derived CDR1 and CDR2 are LGHDT and YNNKEL (reference sequence). V was clipped by 1 base and J by 6 bases, with 22 bases between them. The CDR3 nucleotides read TGTGCCAGCAGCCAAGTATGGCGCGGGGGCTATTTGAGCAATGAGCAGTTCTTC. This gives the protein CASSQVWRGGYLSNEQFF.

The chain uses TRBV7-2 and TRBJ1-4; TRBD1 matches 7 bases. CDR3 length: 16 amino acids. CDR1 and CDR2 (germline): SGHTA, FQGNSA. V trimming: 0 bases; J trimming: 7 bases; junction bases outside the gene matches: 8. For the CDR3, the DNA is TGTGCCAGCAGCTTAGCAGCGACAGGGCGGAGTGAAAAACTGTTTTTT. Encoded protein: CASSLAATGRSEKLFF.

The chain employs TRBV5-1 and TRBJ2-6; TRBD1 matches 7 bases. From germline, CDR1 is SGHRS and CDR2 YFSETQ. Trimming at V came to 4 bases and at J to 4 bases, leaving 5 bases not matched to a gene. The CDR3 has 15 amino acids. CDR3 sequence: CASSVTGAGANVLTF. CDR3 coding DNA: TGCGCCAGCAGCGTTACAGGGGCCGGGGCCAACGTCCTGACTTTC.

The CDR3 sequence is CASNLDKRNTEAFF. As DNA, the CDR3 is TGTGCCAGCAACCTGGACAAAAGGAACACTGAAGCTTTCTTT. This chain joins TRBV6-2 or TRBV6-3 and TRBJ1-1; TRBD1 is a possible D gene (5 bases). Germline V gene data show CDR1 as MNHEY and CDR2 as SVGEGT. The CDR3 has 14 amino acids. The ends were cut back, 7 bases at V and 1 base at J, with 13 bases in the middle.

This clonotype was seen more than once but under ten times. The V and J genes are TRBV5-1 and TRBJ1-4; D may be TRBD1 (5 bases). The ends were cut back, 0 bases at V and 3 bases at J, with 12 bases in the middle. The CDR3 extends over 16 amino acids. Germline values: CDR1 SGHRS, CDR2 YFSETQ. CDR3 amino acids: CASSLVRGSPNEKLFF. CDR3 sequence (DNA): TGCGCCAGCAGCTTGGTACGGGGCTCGCCTAATGAAAAACTGTTTTTT. Together with reference TRBV5-1 and TRBJ1-4, the CDR3 gives the full variable domain: KAGVTQTPRYLIKTRGQQVTLSCSPISGHRSVSWYQQTPGQGLQFLFEYFSETQRNKGNFPGRFSGRQFSNSRSEMNVSTLELGDSALYLCASSLVRGSPNEKLFFGSGTQLSVL.

CDR3 protein: CASSLGQGAWQDTQYF. CDR3 DNA: TGCGCCAGCAGTCTCGGACAGGGGGCCTGGCAAGATACGCAGTATTTT. The rearrangement joins TRBV5-1 to TRBJ2-3; 11 bases are a match to TRBD1. The junction had 10 bases not matched to a gene; V was cut back by 5 bases and J by 5 bases. This CDR3 is 16 amino acids long. Germline values: CDR1 SGHRS, CDR2 YFSETQ.

The genes are TRBV20-1 and TRBJ1-2, with D maybe TRBD1 (5 bases). The CDR3 contains 19 residues. CDR1 is DFQATT, CDR2 SNEGSKA, per germline (reference sequence). V was cut by 3 bases and J by 2 bases, with 28 bases left in between. The CDR3 DNA is TGCAGTGCTAGTTTTTTCATGGGGACCATCACCCTGGAGAACTATGGCTACACCTTC. Amino acid sequence: CSASFFMGTITLENYGYTF.

This clonotype showed up just once. This chain joins TRBV28 and TRBJ2-5; 9 bases line up with TRBD2. The J call may be incorrect, as the DNA end agrees better with TRBJ2-7. Germline-derived CDR1 and CDR2 are MDHEN and SYDVKM. The CDR3 is 12 residues long. Written as DNA, the CDR3 is TGTGCCAGTGGGACTAGCAAGTACGAGCAGTACTTC. This translates into CASGTSKYEQYF.

Only a few counts were recorded for this clonotype. The genes are TRBV6-5 and TRBJ2-1; D is undetermined. This CDR3 has 15 residues. Germline V gives CDR1 MNHEY, CDR2 SVGAGI. V was cut by 2 bases and J by 0 bases, with 8 bases left in between. In nucleotides, the CDR3 is TGTGCCAGCAGTTACAACGGCGGCTCCTACAATGAGCAGTTCTTC. Amino acids: CASSYNGGSYNEQFF.

The chain is built from TRBV6-5 and TRBJ1-1; D is ambiguous. CDR1 and CDR2 from the germline V gene are MNHEY and SVGAGI. V was clipped by 5 bases and J by 11 bases, with 21 bases between them. The CDR3 has 14 residues. CDR3 loop: CASSRQPLWAVAFF. The DNA of the CDR3 is TGTGCCAGCAGTCGACAACCACTCTGGGCGGTGGCTTTCTTT.

This chain links TRBV10-3 with TRBJ2-2, with a possible D match to TRBD2 (5 bases). The CDR3 has 16 residues. Trimming removed 6 bases from V and 1 base from J, with 15 bases in between. Germline V CDR1 and CDR2: ENHRY, SYGVKD. The CDR3 is CAIRELARGNTGELFF. Written as DNA, the CDR3 is TGTGCCATCAGGGAACTTGCACGGGGGAACACCGGGGAGCTGTTTTTT.

The gene calls are TRBV30 and TRBJ1-2; TRBD1 is a possible D gene (5 bases). Trimming stripped 2 bases from V and 4 bases from J, with 11 bases between. Germline V CDR1 and CDR2: GTSNPN, SVGIG (reference sequence). This CDR3 is 13 amino acids long. CDR3 protein: CAWSPGPSYGYTF. CDR3 nucleotide sequence: TGTGCCTGGAGTCCGGGACCCTCCTATGGCTACACCTTC.

This clonotype occurred a few times. The genes are TRBV4-3 and TRBJ2-7; D uncertain. CDR1 and CDR2 (germline): LGHNA, YSLEER. This CDR3 contains 13 residues. Trimming took 0 bases from V and 6 from J, leaving 9 bases between them. DNA of the CDR3: TGCGCCAGCAGCCAAGATCAACGGTTCGAGCAGTACTTC. It specifies CASSQDQRFEQYF.

This clonotype showed up just a few times. The junction differs from germline at one of its ends, possibly a read error. This chain connects TRBV6-4 to TRBJ2-5; the match to TRBD2 covers 7 bases. Germline V gene sequence: CDR1 MRHNA, CDR2 SNTAGT. The CDR3 is 16 amino acids. The CDR3 is CASSDPITSDLKTQYF. The CDR3 DNA follows: TGTGCCAGCAGTGACCCGATTACTAGCGATCTCAAGACCCAATACTTC.

The J gene is TRBJ2-2, the V gene TRBV9, with D maybe TRBD2 (5 bases). Germline V gives CDR1 SGDLS, CDR2 YYNGEE. This CDR3 contains 16 residues. V gave up 0 bases and J gave up 6 bases, with 15 bases separating them. CDR3 region: CASSVDPHLRAGELFF. The CDR3 DNA sequence: TGTGCCAGCAGCGTAGACCCTCATCTGCGGGCCGGGGAGCTGTTTTTT.

V gene TRBV6-5 combines with J gene TRBJ1-1; a possible D gene is TRBD1 (5 bases). This CDR3 has 14 amino acids. The V and J ends lost 0 bases and 1 base respectively, with 6 bases between them. CDR1 and CDR2 from the germline V gene are MNHEY and SVGAGI. The CDR3 DNA sequence: TGTGCCAGCAGTTACTCGCAGGGGAACACTGAAGCTTTCTTT. Translation: CASSYSQGNTEAFF.

This chain links TRBV27 with TRBJ2-7; D is possibly TRBD1 (7 bases). V lost 4 bases, J lost 6 bases, and 19 bases lay in between. CDR3 length equals 15 residues. From germline, CDR1 is MNHEY and CDR2 SMNVEV (reference sequence). The CDR3 nucleotides read TGTGCCAGCAGTTCCTTCGCGTCAGGGGGGCTCGAGCAGTACTTC. Translated: CASSSFASGGLEQYF.

The gene calls are TRBV6-5 and TRBJ1-2, with D uncertain. Germline-derived CDR1 and CDR2 are MNHEY and SVGAGI. Trimming took 0 bases from V and 10 from J, leaving 18 bases between them. The CDR3 has 15 amino acids. CDR3 DNA sequence: TGTGCCAGCAGTTACTCGTTTCGGGCAGTGCAAACCTACACCTTC. Its translation: CASSYSFRAVQTYTF.

The V and J genes are TRBV12-3 or TRBV12-4 and TRBJ2-5; D may be TRBD1 or TRBD2 (5 bases each). Trimming removed 6 bases from V and 11 bases from J, with 22 bases in between. This CDR3 spans 14 amino acids. The DNA for the CDR3 is TGTGCCAGCAGCTCATCCGGGACCCGTGGAGAGCAGTACTTC. Translated: CASSSSGTRGEQYF.